This T cell receptor beta chain was recorded in a study of blood T cells in healthy people across ages. Background on the study: There was about one barcoded beta molecule captured by template switching per two T cells.

The V gene end was trimmed by 2 bases and the J gene end by 7 bases; junction bases not matched to a gene: 4. This CDR3 is built from 15 residues. CDR1 and CDR2 from the germline V gene are SEHNR and FQNEAQ (reference sequence). Total RNA amounts of at least 5 micrograms were extracted per sample. For the second PCR, which ran for about 7 to 11 cycles, a sample-barcoded 5' primer and a J-beta primer mix were used. MiXCR, applied by TCRdb to the 5' RACE reads, yields one record per CDR3 protein. Of about 1 million distinct CDR3 sequences in the sample, under 45% are singletons; the top ten hold around 18%.

The sequencing sample was made of blood. The gene calls are TRBV7-9 and TRBJ2-1; 11 nucleotides line up with TRBD2. This clonotype originated in a woman in her sixties in good health. CDR3 amino acids: CASSLKLAGDNEQFF. CDR3 in DNA: TGTGCCAGCAGCTTAAAACTAGCGGGAGATAATGAGCAGTTCTTC.